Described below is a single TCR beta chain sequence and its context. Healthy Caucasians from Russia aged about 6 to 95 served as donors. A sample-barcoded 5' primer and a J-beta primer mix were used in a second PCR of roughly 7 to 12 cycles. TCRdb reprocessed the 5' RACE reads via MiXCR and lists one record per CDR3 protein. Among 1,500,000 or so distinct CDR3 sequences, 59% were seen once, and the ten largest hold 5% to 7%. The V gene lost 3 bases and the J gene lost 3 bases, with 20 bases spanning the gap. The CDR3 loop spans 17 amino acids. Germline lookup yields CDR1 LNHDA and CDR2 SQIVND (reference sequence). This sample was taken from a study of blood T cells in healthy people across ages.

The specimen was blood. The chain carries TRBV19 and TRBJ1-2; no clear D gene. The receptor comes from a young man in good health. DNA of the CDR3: TGTGCCAGTAGTATGGACTCAATCCAGGACGGAGACTATGGCTACACCTTC. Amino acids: CASSMDSIQDGDYGYTF.